This is a list of T cell receptor beta chains from one sample in a study of regulatory T cells in long-lasting Graves disease. TCRdb analysed the multiplex PCR reads with MiXCR anew, one entry per CDR3 protein. The sample carries 300,000 to 400,000 distinct CDR3 sequences, 15% to 20% recorded once. Sequencing was performed on peripheral blood mononuclear cells (PBMCs), taken at new diagnosis, from a patient treated with antithyroid drugs. Every receptor here comes from a female donor with Graves disease. CDR3s include the opening cysteine and the closing phenylalanine or tryptophan. Each record gives: clone size, V gene, D gene, J gene, CDR3 DNA, CDR3 protein. A D gene is named only where the DNA matches it firmly. Some rows have no size entry. The others give once, few or many, or a class for an expanded clone.

clone size: NA; V gene: TRBV5-1; D gene: NA; J gene: TRBJ2-7; CDR3 DNA: TGCGCCAGCAGCTTGAAGCTTTTCTACGAGCAGTACTTC; CDR3 protein: CASSLKLFYEQYF
clone size: many; V gene: TRBV7-9; D gene: TRBD1; J gene: TRBJ2-5; CDR3 DNA: TGTGCCAGCAGCGGACAGGGGAGGGAGACCCAGTACTTC; CDR3 protein: CASSGQGRETQYF
clone size: many; V gene: TRBV28; D gene: TRBD1; J gene: TRBJ1-2; CDR3 DNA: TGTGCCAGCAGTTTCCCAGGGGGCGTCTATGGCTACACCTTC; CDR3 protein: CASSFPGGVYGYTF
clone size: NA; V gene: TRBV2; D gene: TRBD2; J gene: TRBJ2-5; CDR3 DNA: TGTGCCAGCGTATTGGGACTAGCGGGAGCCCGCCAAGAGACCCAGTACTTC; CDR3 protein: CASVLGLAGARQETQYF
clone size: many; V gene: TRBV27; D gene: TRBD1; J gene: TRBJ2-7; CDR3 DNA: TGTGCCAGCAGTCTCACCGACAGGGGTCGGAGCCACGAGCAGTACTTC; CDR3 protein: CASSLTDRGRSHEQYF
clone size: many; V gene: TRBV2; D gene: NA; J gene: TRBJ2-1; CDR3 DNA: TGTGCCAGCGTACCAGGGAGGGGGTACAATGAGCAGTTCTTC; CDR3 protein: CASVPGRGYNEQFF
clone size: many; V gene: TRBV3-1; D gene: NA; J gene: TRBJ1-2; CDR3 DNA: TGTGCCAGCAGCGACAGCTCCAAGTATGGCTACACCTTC; CDR3 protein: CASSDSSKYGYTF
clone size: many; V gene: TRBV10-3; D gene: TRBD2; J gene: TRBJ2-3; CDR3 DNA: TGTGCCATCAGTGAGAGCGGGAGCGATACGCAGTATTTT; CDR3 protein: CAISESGSDTQYF
clone size: many; V gene: TRBV2; D gene: TRBD2; J gene: TRBJ2-2; CDR3 DNA: TGTGCCAGCAGTGCGCGGCTAGCGGGAACGAACGGGGAGCTGTTTTTT; CDR3 protein: CASSARLAGTNGELFF
clone size: many; V gene: TRBV13; D gene: NA; J gene: TRBJ1-1; CDR3 DNA: TGTGCCAGCAGCTCTGGCCGGGGGATGATGGACACTGAAGCTTTCTTT; CDR3 protein: CASSSGRGMMDTEAFF
clone size: many; V gene: TRBV3-1; D gene: NA; J gene: TRBJ1-4; CDR3 DNA: TGTGCCAGCAGCCAAGTATTTCAGGGAGGTGAAAAACTGTTTTTT; CDR3 protein: CASSQVFQGGEKLFF
clone size: many; V gene: TRBV27; D gene: NA; J gene: TRBJ2-1; CDR3 DNA: TGTGCCAGCCTTGGGTCAAACCCACCCAATGAGCAGTTCTTC; CDR3 protein: CASLGSNPPNEQFF
clone size: NA; V gene: TRBV29-1; D gene: TRBD2; J gene: TRBJ2-6; CDR3 DNA: TGCAGCGTCTACGACCGTGGGACTAGCATTTCTGGGGCCAACGTCCTGACTTTC; CDR3 protein: CSVYDRGTSISGANVLTF
clone size: many; V gene: TRBV28; D gene: NA; J gene: TRBJ2-5; CDR3 DNA: TGTGCCAGCAGTTTCGTAAACCCTGGAGTCGGGACCCAGTACTTC; CDR3 protein: CASSFVNPGVGTQYF
clone size: NA; V gene: TRBV14; D gene: NA; J gene: TRBJ1-6; CDR3 DNA: TGTGCCAGCGGGGAGACAAAGAATTCACCCCTCCACTTT; CDR3 protein: CASGETKNSPLHF
clone size: many; V gene: TRBV7-9; D gene: TRBD2; J gene: TRBJ2-2; CDR3 DNA: TGTGCCAGCAGCTCGCTAAGACTAGCGGGAAGCACCGGGGAGCTGTTTTTT; CDR3 protein: CASSSLRLAGSTGELFF
clone size: NA; V gene: TRBV2; D gene: TRBD2; J gene: TRBJ2-1; CDR3 DNA: TGTGCCAGCAGCGAAGGAAGGACTAGCGTCTACAATGAGCAGTTCTTC; CDR3 protein: CASSEGRTSVYNEQFF
clone size: NA; V gene: TRBV7-2; D gene: NA; J gene: TRBJ1-2; CDR3 DNA: TGTACCAGCAGCTTAGTGGTTGACAGCTCCCCTAGCTACACCTTC; CDR3 protein: CTSSLVVDSSPSYTF
clone size: few; V gene: TRBV3-1; D gene: TRBD2; J gene: TRBJ2-5; CDR3 DNA: TGTGCCAGCTCTGCTAGCGGGAGGCTTTATATGGACTTC; CDR3 protein: CASSASGRLYMDF
clone size: many; V gene: TRBV9; D gene: NA; J gene: TRBJ1-3; CDR3 DNA: TGTGCCAGCAGCACCCACGGTCCCTCTGGAAACACCATATATTTT; CDR3 protein: CASSTHGPSGNTIYF
clone size: many; V gene: TRBV12-3/TRBV12-4; D gene: TRBD1; J gene: TRBJ1-5; CDR3 DNA: TGTGCCAGCAGTTTAGACAGGGGGCTCGATCAGCCCCAGCATTTT; CDR3 protein: CASSLDRGLDQPQHF
clone size: few; V gene: TRBV3-1; D gene: TRBD2; J gene: TRBJ2-7; CDR3 DNA: TGTGCCAGCAGCCAAGGACTAGCGGGAGGCCCCTGGGACGAGCAGTACTTC; CDR3 protein: CASSQGLAGGPWDEQYF
clone size: few; V gene: TRBV11-2; D gene: NA; J gene: TRBJ2-7; CDR3 DNA: TGTGCCAGTAGCGCGTCGACAATCCCCAGGAACGAGCAGTACTTC; CDR3 protein: CASSASTIPRNEQYF